Sequencing of this T cell receptor (beta chain) was carried out in a study of blood T cell repertoires in COVID-19. Study-wide context: T cells, B-cell-depleted T cells, or PBMCs provided the cDNA or gDNA that served as material.

Under the authors' procedure: Reference gene primer amplification gave estimated nucleated cell counts. TCRdb's copy holds only in-frame clones and misses some; the assay was immunoSEQ multiplex PCR. V, J and clone size are those of that table, while D and trimming were read from the DNA. This table has 410,000 or so clones, around 91% appearing once. CDR3 length: 11 amino acids. CDR1 and CDR2 from the germline V gene are SGHDT and YYEEEE. The V gene lost 3 bases and the J gene lost 7 bases, with 7 bases spanning the gap. The V and J genes are TRBV5-6 and TRBJ1-1; unclear D gene. Sequencing used peripheral blood. This receptor was identified in a woman aged 40 to 50 with COVID-19, enrolled during active disease. CDR3 DNA: TGTGCCAGCAGCTCGTACAGTGAAGCTTTCTTT. Residues: CASSSYSEAFF.